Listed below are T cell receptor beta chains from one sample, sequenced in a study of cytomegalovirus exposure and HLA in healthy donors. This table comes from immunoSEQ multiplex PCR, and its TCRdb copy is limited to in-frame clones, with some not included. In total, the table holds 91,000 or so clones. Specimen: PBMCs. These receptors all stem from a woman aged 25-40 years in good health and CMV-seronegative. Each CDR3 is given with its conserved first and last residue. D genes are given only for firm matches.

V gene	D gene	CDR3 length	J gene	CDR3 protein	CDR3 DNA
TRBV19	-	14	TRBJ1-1	CASSLRLGGTEAFF	TGTGCCAGTAGTCTCCGACTGGGGGGCACTGAAGCTTTCTTT
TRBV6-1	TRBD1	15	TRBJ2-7	CASSLRQGGGDEQYF	TGTGCCAGCAGCCTCAGACAGGGCGGTGGGGACGAGCAGTACTTC
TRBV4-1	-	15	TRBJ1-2	CASSRPGQPPYGYTF	TGCGCCAGCAGCCGACCGGGACAACCCCCCTATGGCTACACCTTC
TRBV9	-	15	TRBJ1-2	CASSVATDSNYGYTF	TGTGCCAGCAGCGTAGCGACAGACTCTAACTATGGCTACACCTTC
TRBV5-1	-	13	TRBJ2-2	CASSLGQLGELFF	TGCGCCAGCAGCTTGGGACAGCTCGGGGAGCTGTTTTTT
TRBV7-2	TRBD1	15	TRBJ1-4	CASRLVPGGNEKLFF	TGTGCCAGCAGATTAGTCCCAGGGGGTAATGAAAAACTGTTTTTT
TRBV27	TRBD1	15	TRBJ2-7	CASSSPSTGLYEQYF	TGTGCCAGCAGTTCCCCCTCGACAGGGCTTTACGAGCAGTACTTC
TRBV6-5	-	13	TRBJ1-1	CASSYSEHTEAFF	TGTGCCAGCAGTTACTCAGAGCACACTGAAGCTTTCTTT
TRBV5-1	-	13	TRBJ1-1	CASSSDRENEAFF	TGCGCCAGCAGCTCGGACAGAGAAAATGAAGCTTTCTTT
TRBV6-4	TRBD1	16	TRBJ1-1	CASSDISDRADTEAFF	TGTGCCAGCAGTGACATAAGCGACAGGGCGGACACTGAAGCTTTCTTT
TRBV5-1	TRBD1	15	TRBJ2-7	CASSLANQGANEQYF	TGCGCCAGCAGCTTGGCCAACCAGGGGGCGAACGAGCAGTACTTC
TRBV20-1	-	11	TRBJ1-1	CSADGQREAFF	TGCAGTGCGGATGGACAGCGTGAAGCTTTCTTT
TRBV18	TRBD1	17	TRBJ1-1	CASSPFDRATMNTEAFF	TGTGCCAGCTCACCATTCGACAGGGCTACTATGAACACTGAAGCTTTCTTT
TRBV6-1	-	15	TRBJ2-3	CASSTDKSSTDTQYF	TGTGCCAGCAGCACGGACAAGTCTAGCACAGATACGCAGTATTTT
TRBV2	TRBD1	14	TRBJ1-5	CATHWTGTSQPQHF	TGTGCCACGCACTGGACAGGGACAAGTCAGCCCCAGCATTTT
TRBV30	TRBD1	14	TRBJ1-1	CAWSLSQGPAEAFF	TGTGCCTGGAGTTTGTCACAGGGGCCGGCTGAAGCTTTCTTT
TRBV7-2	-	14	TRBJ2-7	CASSTQVSSYEQYF	TGTGCCAGCAGCACACAGGTTAGCTCCTACGAGCAGTACTTC
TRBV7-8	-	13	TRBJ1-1	CASSLGGFTEAFF	TGTGCCAGCAGCTTGGGAGGGTTCACTGAAGCTTTCTTT
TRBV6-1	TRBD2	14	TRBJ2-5	CASSESSGGETQYF	TGTGCCAGCAGTGAAAGTTCGGGGGGAGAGACCCAGTACTTC
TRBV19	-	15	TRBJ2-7	CASSVNQQVTYEQYF	TGTGCCAGTAGTGTCAATCAACAGGTGACCTACGAGCAGTACTTC
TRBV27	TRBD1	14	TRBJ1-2	CASSWTGGNYGYTF	TGTGCCAGCAGTTGGACAGGGGGAAACTATGGCTACACCTTC
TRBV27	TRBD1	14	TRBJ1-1	CASSFRGPNTEAFF	TGTGCCAGCAGCTTCAGGGGGCCTAACACTGAAGCTTTCTTT
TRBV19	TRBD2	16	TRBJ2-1	CASKRRGLAGYNEQFF	TGTGCCAGTAAAAGGCGGGGGCTAGCGGGGTACAATGAGCAGTTCTTC
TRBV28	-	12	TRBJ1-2	CASSLLFYGYTF	TGTGCCAGCAGTTTGTTATTCTATGGCTACACCTTC
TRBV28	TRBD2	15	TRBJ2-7	CASSMTSGGRYEQYF	TGTGCCAGCAGTATGACTAGCGGGGGACGGTACGAGCAGTACTTC
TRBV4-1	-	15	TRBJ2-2	CASSPRGTNTGELFF	TGCGCCAGCAGCCCGAGGGGGACGAACACCGGGGAGCTGTTTTTT
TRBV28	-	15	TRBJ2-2	CASRMIGTRSGELFF	TGTGCCAGCAGGATGATCGGGACACGGTCCGGGGAGCTGTTTTTT